This T cell receptor (beta chain) was captured by sequencing in a study of T cells expressing NK-cell markers (dated by TCRdb to the early 2020s). As for the study more broadly: In sorted CD3+CD56+NKG2C+, CD3+CD56+NKG2C- and CD3+CD56-NKG2C+ T-cell subsets from several donors, TCR beta-chain repertoires were profiled. Among the eight sequenced donors, seven were HCMV-seropositive and one was HCMV-seronegative. All eight donors whose samples were sequenced were randomly selected healthy volunteers, three of them men and five women. Sequencing of the libraries produced 2 x 150 bp reads on Illumina HiSeq 2000/2500, MiSeq or NextSeq. Broad study findings and their caveats: In a handful of donors, the dominant CD3+CD56+NKG2C+ clonotypes were found to rank among the top 10 CD8+ clonotypes and to make up roughly 1.0-8% of CD8+ T cells. Those dominant clonotypes were again the most abundant among CD3+CD56-NKG2C+ cells in a few donors, at about 28.3-65%. It remained unclear whether the expanded NKG2C-expressing T cell clones were specific for HCMV antigens.

Of note for this clonotype: The antigen it recognizes is unknown.

HCMV-specific IgG was detected in serum with a commercial ELISA kit to determine HCMV serostatus. Peripheral blood mononuclear cells were isolated from blood by Ficoll density gradient centrifugation. Sequencing used an Illumina HiSeq 2000. The TCR beta cDNA libraries were made using 5'RACE template switching, a step that added both a universal primer site and unique molecular identifiers. Synthesis of cDNA was primed from the TCR beta constant segment and was followed by two consecutive PCR amplification steps. In the paper's pipeline: Reads were demultiplexed and grouped by UMI with MIGEC, and clonotypes were assembled and quantified with MiTCR. To exclude erroneous sequences, any TCR cDNA sequence not supported by at least two reads was discarded. Downstream repertoire analysis used the tcR package, and clonotypes were matched across fractions by CDR3 nucleotide sequence plus V segment. VDJmatch was used to annotate antigen specificity against VDJdb, with one amino acid substitution in CDR3 allowed. Each entry corresponds to one CDR3 protein sequence from reads that TCRdb reprocessed, and DNA is not given. The V and J calls come from TCRdb's annotation, not from the publication. The sample's own table lists a few hundred thousand distinct CDR3 sequences. The ten top clones hold roughly 5.2% of the sample.

The CDR3 starts with the cysteine, ends with the phenylalanine, and has 14 residues. No DNA sequence is on record. The rearranged chain carries TRBV21-1 and TRBJ2-3; TCRdb reports TRBD1, a call that lacks DNA to check it against. TRBV21-1 is a listed pseudogene. The sequencing sample was made of blood T cells: a sorted CD56 or NKG2C T cell subset, CD4+ or CD8+ T cells, or bulk PBMC T cells (not recorded which). The TCR sequence derives from a man aged 18-75 years in good health. The CDR3 corresponds to CASGGGRGTDTQYF.